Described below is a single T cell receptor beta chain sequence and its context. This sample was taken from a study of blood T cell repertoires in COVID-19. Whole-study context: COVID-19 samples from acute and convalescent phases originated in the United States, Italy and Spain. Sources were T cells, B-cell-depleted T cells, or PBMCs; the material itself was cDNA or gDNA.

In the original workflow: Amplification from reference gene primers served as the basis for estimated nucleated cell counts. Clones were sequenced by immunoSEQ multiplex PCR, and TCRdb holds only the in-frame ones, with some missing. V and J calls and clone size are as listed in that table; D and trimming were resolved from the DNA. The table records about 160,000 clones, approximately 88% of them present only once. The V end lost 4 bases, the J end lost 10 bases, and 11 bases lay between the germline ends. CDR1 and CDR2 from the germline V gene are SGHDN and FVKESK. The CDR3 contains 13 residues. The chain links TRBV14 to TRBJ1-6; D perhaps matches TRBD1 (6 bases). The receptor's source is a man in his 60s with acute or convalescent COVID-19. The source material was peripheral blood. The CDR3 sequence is CASSRGGRSPLHF. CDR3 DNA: TGTGCCAGCAGCCGGGGGGGCAGGTCACCCCTCCACTTT.